The TCR beta chain under discussion was sequenced for a study of glioma-infiltrating T cells after dendritic cell vaccination. The protocol was immunoSEQ multiplex PCR, while the TCRdb copy is restricted to in-frame clones and leaves out a portion. Of 100,000 to 120,000 clones listed, around 87% were seen once; the top ten hold 2.7%. The CDR3 spans 13 residues. The V gene's germline CDR1 is SGHTA and CDR2 FQGTGA. V lost 4 bases, J lost 7 bases, and 11 bases lay in between. Specified time point: after dendritic cell vaccination, including at tumor progression/relapse. Patients had residual fresh-frozen tumor tissue and more than two years of survival data.

The material was blood, obtained after dendritic cell vaccination. This rearrangement joins TRBV7-3 to TRBJ2-1; tentative D call: TRBD2 (5 bases). The TCR was taken from a human donor with glioblastoma. The CDR3 nucleotides read TGTGCCAGCAGCTCGTCGGGCGGGAATGAGCAGTTCTTC. As protein: CASSSSGGNEQFF.